The present T cell receptor (beta chain) was sequenced within a study of blood T cell repertoires in COVID-19. Study information: The United States, Italy and Spain provided the acute and convalescent COVID-19 samples. The cDNA or gDNA used as material had been derived from T cells, B-cell-depleted T cells, or PBMCs.

The CDR3 contains 15 residues. With 3 bases clipped from V and 2 bases from J, the junction kept 2 bases outside the gene matches. CDR1 and CDR2 from the germline V gene are MDHEN and SYDVKM. Original data processing: It was from reference gene primer amplification that nucleated cell counts were estimated. Libraries were prepared by immunoSEQ multiplex PCR; TCRdb keeps only in-frame clonotypes and omits some of them. V, J and clone size were drawn from that table, and D and trimming were deduced from the DNA. The table has roughly 40,000 clones, 80% to 90% seen once. Sequenced sample: peripheral blood. The chain carries TRBV28 and TRBJ2-7; 12 bases agree with TRBD2. The clonotype originates from a woman between 65 and 79 years old in a cohort sampled during active COVID-19. CDR3: CASSFGLAGTYEQYF. The CDR3 coding sequence is TGTGCCAGCAGTTTTGGACTAGCGGGAACCTACGAGCAGTACTTC.